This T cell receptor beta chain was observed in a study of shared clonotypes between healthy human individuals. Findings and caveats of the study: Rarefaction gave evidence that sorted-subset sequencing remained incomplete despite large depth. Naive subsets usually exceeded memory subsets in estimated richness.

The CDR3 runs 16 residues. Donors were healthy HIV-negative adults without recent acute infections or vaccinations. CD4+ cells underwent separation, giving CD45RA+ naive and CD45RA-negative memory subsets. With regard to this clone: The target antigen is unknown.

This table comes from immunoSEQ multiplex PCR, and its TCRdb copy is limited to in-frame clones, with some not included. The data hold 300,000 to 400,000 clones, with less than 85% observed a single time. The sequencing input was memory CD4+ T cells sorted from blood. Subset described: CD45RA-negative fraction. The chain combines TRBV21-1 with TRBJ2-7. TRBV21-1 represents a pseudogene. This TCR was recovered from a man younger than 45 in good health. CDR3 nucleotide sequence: TGTGCCAGCAGGCAAGGGTCGGGACCTAGCTCCTACGAGCAGTACTTC. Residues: CASRQGSGPSSYEQYF.